The 16 T cell receptor beta chains given below trace back to one sample, sequenced in a study of Ad26.COV2.S vaccination and SARS-CoV-2 variants. The assay was immunoSEQ multiplex PCR, and TCRdb's table has in-frame clones only and misses some. The table has about 440,000 clones, around 90% seen once. The treatment was: some 20 received Ad26.COV2.S at low or high dose, single or two shots; several received placebo; per-sample allocation not given. Specimens were obtained on day 63 following the first vaccine or placebo injection. The sequencing used peripheral blood, collected in a trial of Ad26.COV2.S vaccine versus placebo. The receptors derive from a person aged 18-65 years who received the Ad26.COV2.S COVID-19 vaccine or a placebo.

Concerning this clone itself: The sample carries other DNA sequences with the same CDR3. This chain joins TRBV20-1 and TRBJ1-5; D uncertain. The CDR3 has 11 residues. Trimming pared 1 base from V and 7 bases from J, leaving 5 bases between. Germline V gives CDR1 DFQATT, CDR2 SNEGSKA (reference sequence). The CDR3: CSARAGQPQHF. The CDR3 coding sequence is TGCAGTGCTAGAGCGGGGCAGCCCCAGCATTTT.

This chain joins TRBV19 and TRBJ1-6, with D unresolved. The germline V gene has CDR1 LNHDA and CDR2 SQIVND (reference sequence). The CDR3 consists of 14 residues. Trimming shortened V by 7 bases and J by 4 bases, and 11 bases separated the two germline ends. The DNA of the CDR3 is TGTGCCAGTAAAAGGATGGCATATAATTCACCCCTCCACTTT. Amino acids: CASKRMAYNSPLHF.

This sequence joins TRBV24-1 and TRBJ2-5; unclear D gene. This CDR3 is 18 amino acids long. CDR1 and CDR2 (germline): KGHDR, SFDVKD. Trimming stripped 4 bases from V and 2 bases from J, with 22 bases between. The CDR3 region has the DNA TGTGCCACCAGTGACAGGAGAATGGCACAGTCCTCTCAAGAGACCCAGTACTTC. Amino acid sequence: CATSDRRMAQSSQETQYF.

This chain's CDR3 is CASTSGRGGTGELFF. As DNA, the CDR3 is TGCGCCAGCACTTCCGGGCGAGGGGGCACCGGGGAGCTGTTTTTT. This chain joins TRBV10-1 and TRBJ2-2; the D gene is possibly TRBD1 (6 bases). Trimming took off 7 bases at V and 4 bases at J, with 16 bases between the two ends. This CDR3 contains 15 residues. From germline, CDR1 is WNHNN and CDR2 SYGVQD (reference sequence).

This clone has just a few counts. The CDR3 spells CASSEWFGGSSSYEQYF. Written as DNA, the CDR3 is TGTGCCAGCAGTGAATGGTTCGGGGGCTCTAGCTCCTACGAGCAGTACTTC. The V gene is TRBV2, the J gene TRBJ2-7, with D possibly called TRBD1 or TRBD2 (6 bases each). The CDR3 runs to 17 residues. The V gene lost 2 bases and the J gene lost 0 bases, with 17 bases spanning the gap. Per germline, CDR1 SNHLY and CDR2 FYNNEI.

The V and J genes are TRBV19 and TRBJ2-5; D not certain. Deletions cut 4 bases from V and 1 base from J, with 1 base between. CDR3 length: 11 residues. Germline CDR1 LNHDA, CDR2 SQIVND (reference sequence). In nucleotides, the CDR3 is TGTGCCAGTAGTACCCAAGAGACCCAGTACTTC. This encodes CASSTQETQYF.

The chain has TRBV11-2 and TRBJ2-5; D is ambiguous. Trimming took 5 bases from V and 5 from J, leaving 12 bases between them. This CDR3 comprises 13 residues. Germline assignment: CDR1 SGHAT and CDR2 FQNNGV. CDR3 bases: TGTGCCAGCAGCAAGGGAAACCGGGAGACCCAGTACTTC. Translation gives CASSKGNRETQYF. The whole variable domain, remainder taken from reference TRBV11-2 and TRBJ2-5, is EAGVAQSPRYKIIEKRQSVAFWCNPISGHATLYWYQQILGQGPKLLIQFQNNGVVDDSQLPKDRFSAERLKGVDSTLKIQPAKLEDSAVYLCASSKGNRETQYFGPGTRLLVL.

V gene TRBV28 combines with J gene TRBJ1-2; D is perhaps TRBD1 (6 bases). There are 15 residues in the CDR3. The germline V gene has CDR1 MDHEN and CDR2 SYDVKM. V was cut by 3 bases and J by 3 bases, with 14 bases left in between. CDR3 coding DNA: TGTGCCAGCAGTTTTTACGGGGGCCCCTACTATGGCTACACCTTC. Translation gives CASSFYGGPYYGYTF.

The chain recombines TRBV5-1 with TRBJ2-1; a weak D match, TRBD2 (6 bases). Trimming cost V 0 bases and J 4 bases, with 14 bases left between them. The germline CDR1 and CDR2 sequences are SGHRS and YFSETQ. This CDR3 is 16 amino acids long. CDR3 sequence: CASSLGGGMIYNEQFF. CDR3 in DNA: TGCGCCAGCAGCTTGGGGGGCGGGATGATATACAATGAGCAGTTCTTC. The complete variable domain, with remaining parts taken from reference TRBV5-1 and TRBJ2-1, reads KAGVTQTPRYLIKTRGQQVTLSCSPISGHRSVSWYQQTPGQGLQFLFEYFSETQRNKGNFPGRFSGRQFSNSRSEMNVSTLELGDSALYLCASSLGGGMIYNEQFFGPGTRLTVL.

The rearrangement uses TRBV6-5 and TRBJ2-2, with D perhaps being TRBD1 or TRBD2 (5 bases each). Germline lookup yields CDR1 MNHEY and CDR2 SVGAGI. The CDR3 sequence is 14 residues long. With 4 bases removed from V and 1 base from J, the gap between germline ends came to 7 bases. For the CDR3, the DNA is TGTGCCAGCAGTTGGGGGAGGAACACCGGGGAGCTGTTTTTT. This gives the protein CASSWGRNTGELFF.

The gene calls are TRBV6-6 and TRBJ1-5; 9 bases agree with TRBD1. V was pared by 6 bases and J by 7 bases, with 10 bases of the junction left unmatched. This CDR3 has 15 amino acids. The germline CDR1 and CDR2 sequences are MNHNY and SVGAGI (reference sequence). Here the CDR3 reads CASRQDRGEGQPQHF. The CDR3 DNA reads as TGTGCCAGCAGACAGGACAGGGGAGAAGGACAGCCCCAGCATTTT.

The chain recombines TRBV9 with TRBJ2-7, with TRBD2 identical over 8 bases. The J segment lost 2 bases and the V segment lost 3 bases, leaving 10 bases of the junction unmatched. CDR1 and CDR2 from the germline V gene are SGDLS and YYNGEE. The CDR3 length is 16 residues. The DNA of the CDR3 is TGTGCCAGCAGCGCGGCCTCGGGAGGGCTACCCTACGAGCAGTACTTC. The encoded protein is CASSAASGGLPYEQYF. Drawing the rest from reference TRBV9 and TRBJ2-7, the complete variable domain is DSGVTQTPKHLITATGQRVTLRCSPRSGDLSVYWYQQSLDQGLQFLIQYYNGEERAKGNILERFSAQQFPDLHSELNLSSLELGDSALYFCASSAASGGLPYEQYFGPGTRLTVT.

This sequence joins TRBV5-4 and TRBJ2-5, with a tentative D call TRBD1 (8 bases). Germline CDR1 reads SGHNT; CDR2 reads YYREEE (reference sequence). The CDR3 sequence is 15 residues long. The V end lost 4 bases, the J end lost 5 bases, and 18 bases lay between the germline ends. The CDR3 here is CASSPGGRGGETQYF. CDR3 nucleotide sequence: TGTGCCAGCAGCCCAGGGGGCAGGGGAGGGGAGACCCAGTACTTC.

This clone was observed once. The chain recombines TRBV4-2 with TRBJ2-7; D uncertain. With 0 bases removed from V and 0 bases from J, the gap between germline ends came to 12 bases. Germline CDR1 reads LGHNA; CDR2 reads YNFKEQ. The CDR3 is 16 residues long. The CDR3 nucleotides are TGTGCCAGCAGCCAAGAAGCGCGGACGATCTCCTACGAGCAGTACTTC. Encoded protein: CASSQEARTISYEQYF.

The chain employs TRBV30 and TRBJ1-2; D gene unclear. Germline V gives CDR1 GTSNPN, CDR2 SVGIG (reference sequence). V was clipped by 1 base and J by 3 bases, with 9 bases between them. The length of the CDR3 is 13 residues. The CDR3 protein is CAWSDSLDYGYTF. CDR3 bases: TGTGCCTGGAGTGACTCCCTGGACTATGGCTACACCTTC.

The chain is built from TRBV18 and TRBJ2-1; 11 nucleotides agree with TRBD2. Per germline, CDR1 KGHSH and CDR2 LQKENI. V gave up 3 bases and J gave up 12 bases; unmatched junction bases: 7. The CDR3 contains 14 residues. CDR3 in DNA: TGTGCCAGCTCACCCCCTCGGACTAGCGGGTTGCAGTTCTTC. Amino acid sequence: CASSPPRTSGLQFF. The full variable domain, in which reference TRBV18 and TRBJ2-1 provide the parts outside the CDR3, is NAGVMQNPRHLVRRRGQEARLRCSPMKGHSHVYWYRQLPEEGLKFMVYLQKENIIDESGMPKERFSAEFPKEGPSILRIQQVVRGDSAAYFCASSPPRTSGLQFFGPGTRLTVL.